This TCR beta chain originates from a study of blood T cells in healthy people across ages. As for the study in general: Capture via template switching afforded approximately one barcoded beta molecule per two T cells.

Points on this clonotype: What it binds is not known.

V shed 3 bases and J 0 bases; nucleotides not matched to a gene: 7. This CDR3 has 18 residues. Study-level points and caveats: Unsorted PBMCs blocked a conclusive comparison of naive and antigen-experienced cells.

The second PCR ran roughly 7 to 12 cycles with a sample-barcoded 5' primer and J-beta primers. MiXCR, applied by TCRdb to the 5' RACE reads, yields one record per CDR3 protein. The repertoire has about a million distinct CDR3 sequences, around 48% of them found once; the top ten carry 13%. The source of this sequence is a man under 40 in good health. The chain employs TRBV12-3 or TRBV12-4 and TRBJ2-3; 12 positions match TRBD2. The sample comprised blood. CDR3 coding DNA: TGTGCCAGCAGTTTTTCGACTAGCGGGGGCTATAGCACAGATACGCAGTATTTT. It yields the protein CASSFSTSGGYSTDTQYF.